This T cell receptor (beta chain) was captured in a study of T cell responses to AZD1222 COVID-19 vaccine. The data were produced by immunoSEQ multiplex PCR, yet TCRdb's version contains in-frame clones alone and is incomplete. The table has some 130,000 clones, just under 95% seen once. The source material was peripheral blood, sampled 28 days after the second AZD1222 dose. This TCR was recovered from an adult who received the AZD1222 COVID-19 vaccine.

The CDR3 loop is CASSLETNQPQHF. In DNA, the CDR3 is TGTGCCAGCAGCTTAGAAACTAATCAGCCCCAGCATTTT. The J gene is TRBJ1-5, the V gene TRBV11-3; D not resolved. The V end lost 0 bases, the J end lost 4 bases, and 4 bases lay between the germline ends. Germline V lookup: CDR1 SGHNT, CDR2 YENEEA. The CDR3 totals 13 residues.